This T cell receptor beta chain was captured by sequencing in a study of blood T cell repertoires in COVID-19 (dated by TCRdb to the early 2020s). Regarding the complete study: Collaborator samples came from the United States, Italy and Spain and covered acute and convalescent phases of COVID-19. The dataset comprised deeply sampled blood TCRbeta repertoires from subjects exposed to, actively infected with, or recovered from COVID-19. Where HLA class I and class II types were available, the types were taken from metadata supplied by the sample provider, not from assay-based typing. Sample metadata almost always included a de-identified subject ID, COVID-19 status, age in years and sex. The samples were drawn from two sources: the first 160 participants of the ongoing ImmuneRACE study, and approximately 1,300 subjects contributed by 6 global collaborators. The repertoires were made available in a free public database intended to serve as a resource for research on the immune response to SARS-CoV-2. The material from the prospective study consisted of cDNA or gDNA derived from T cells, B-cell-depleted T cells, or PBMCs. What the study reported, not specific to this receptor: Clinical and demographic metadata were provided uncurated, with the amount varying by source and participant.

This clone has only one observation. Its antigen specificity is not known. Base quality data are lacking; no much larger clone is found one base away. V loses 0 bases of germline sequence and J loses 3 bases, and the interval between the two ends is 9 bases. CDR1 MNHEY and CDR2 SVGAGI are derived from the germline V gene. Inclusive of the bounding cysteine and phenylalanine, the CDR3 is 16 residues long. Only the CDR3 region is kept as DNA, spanning 48 bases read in frame from base 1. Whole blood was collected in K2EDTA tubes by collaborating institutions according to the institutions' own protocols. Collaborator samples were shipped for TCRbeta analysis as frozen whole blood, isolated PBMCs, or DNA extracted from either sample type. TCRbeta CDR3 regions were amplified from genomic DNA using the immunoSEQ Assay, a bias-controlled multiplex PCR. The paper's processing steps were these. Nucleated cell counts per sample were estimated from amplification of reference gene primers within the assay. To quantify the absolute abundance of each unique TCRbeta CDR3 rearrangement, sequence reads were collapsed and filtered. Productive Simpson clonality was computed per sample as the square root of Simpson's diversity index over productive rearrangements. The clones in this table, taken by TCRdb from immuneACCESS, are in-frame only. Not every clone is retained; where verified, under half of the shortfall comes from an unresolved V gene, and the cause of the rest is unknown. V and J calls and clone size are given by that table; D and trimming were obtained from the DNA. The sample table records 95,000 to 100,000 clones; approximately 84% of these occur just once. In total, the top ten clones hold more than 9% of the sample.

The specimen sequenced was peripheral blood. This receptor chain uses TRBV6-5 and TRBJ1-6; a weak D assignment points to TRBD1 (5 bases agree). This clonotype was sampled from a man between 65 and 85 years old with acute or convalescent COVID-19. The CDR3 has the sequence CASSYSQASYNSPLHF. The sequence in DNA is TGTGCCAGCAGTTACTCACAGGCAAGCTATAATTCACCCCTCCACTTT.